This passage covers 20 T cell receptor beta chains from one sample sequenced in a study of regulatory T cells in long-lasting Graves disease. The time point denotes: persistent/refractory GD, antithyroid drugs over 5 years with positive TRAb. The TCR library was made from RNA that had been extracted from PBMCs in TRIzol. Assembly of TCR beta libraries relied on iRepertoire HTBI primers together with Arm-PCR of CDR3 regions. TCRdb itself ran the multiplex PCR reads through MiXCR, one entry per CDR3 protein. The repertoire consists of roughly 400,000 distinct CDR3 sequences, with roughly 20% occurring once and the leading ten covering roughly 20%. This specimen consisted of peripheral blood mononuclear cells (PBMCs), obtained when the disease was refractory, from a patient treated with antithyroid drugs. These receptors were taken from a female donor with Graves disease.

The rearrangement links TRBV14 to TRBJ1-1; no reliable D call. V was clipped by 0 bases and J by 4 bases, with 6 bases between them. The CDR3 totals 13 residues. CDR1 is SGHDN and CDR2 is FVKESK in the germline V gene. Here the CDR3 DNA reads TGTGCCAGCAGCCAAGATAGTGTCACTGAAGCTTTCTTT. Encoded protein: CASSQDSVTEAFF.

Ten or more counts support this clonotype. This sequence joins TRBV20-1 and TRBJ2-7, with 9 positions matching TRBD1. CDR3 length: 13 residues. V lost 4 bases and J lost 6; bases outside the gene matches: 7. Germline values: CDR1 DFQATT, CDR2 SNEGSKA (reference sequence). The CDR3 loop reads CSANRDRAFEQYF. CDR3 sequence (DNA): TGCAGTGCTAACCGGGACAGGGCTTTCGAGCAGTACTTC.

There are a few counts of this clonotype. The CDR3 spells CASSLDRAAFYEQYF. The CDR3 DNA follows: TGTGCCAGCTCTTTGGACAGGGCTGCTTTTTACGAGCAGTACTTC. The chain combines TRBV18 with TRBJ2-7; 8 bases fit TRBD1. V lost 6 bases, J lost 4 bases, and 11 bases stayed unmatched. From germline, CDR1 is KGHSH and CDR2 LQKENI. This CDR3 is built from 15 residues.

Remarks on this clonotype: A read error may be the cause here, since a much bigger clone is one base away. The CDR3 coding sequence is TGTGCCAGCAGCGAGGGACAGAAGAACGCTGAAGCTTTCTTT. Translation gives CASSEGQKNAEAFF. V and J are TRBV13 and TRBJ1-1, with 7 bases lining up with TRBD1. The CDR3 length is 14 residues. Germline V CDR1 and CDR2: PRHDT, FYEKMQ (reference sequence).

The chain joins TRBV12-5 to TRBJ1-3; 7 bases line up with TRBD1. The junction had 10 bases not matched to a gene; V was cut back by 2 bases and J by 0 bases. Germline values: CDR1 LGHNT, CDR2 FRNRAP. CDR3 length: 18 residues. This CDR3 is CASGLLPDRQTSGNTIYF. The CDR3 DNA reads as TGTGCTAGTGGTTTGCTCCCGGACAGGCAAACCTCTGGAAACACCATATATTTT. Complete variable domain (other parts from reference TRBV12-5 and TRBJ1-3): DARVTQTPRHKVTEMGQEVTMRCQPILGHNTVFWYRQTMMQGLELLAYFRNRAPLDDSGMPKDRFSAEMPDATLATLKIQPSEPRDSAVYFCASGLLPDRQTSGNTIYFGEGSWLTVV.

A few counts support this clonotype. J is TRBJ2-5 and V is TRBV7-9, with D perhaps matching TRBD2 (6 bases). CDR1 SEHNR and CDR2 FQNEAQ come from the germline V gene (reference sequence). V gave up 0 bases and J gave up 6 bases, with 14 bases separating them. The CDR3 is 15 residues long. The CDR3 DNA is TGTGCCAGCAGCTTAGCGGGGCCAGGGAGGAAGACCCAGTACTTC. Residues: CASSLAGPGRKTQYF.

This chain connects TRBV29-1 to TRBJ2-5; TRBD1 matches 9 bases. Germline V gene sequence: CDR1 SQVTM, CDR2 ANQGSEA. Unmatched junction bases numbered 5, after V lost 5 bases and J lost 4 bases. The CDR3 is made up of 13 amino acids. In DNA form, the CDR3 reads TGCAGCGTTAGGGACAGGGTGGTAGAGACCCAGTACTTC. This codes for CSVRDRVVETQYF.

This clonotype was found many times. The CDR3 nucleotides read TGTGCCAGCAGCCAAGATCATCCGTCGTCTGTCGGCTACACCTTC. Translation: CASSQDHPSSVGYTF. The genes are TRBV3-1 and TRBJ1-2; D is undetermined. CDR1 is LGHDT, CDR2 YNNKEL, per germline (reference sequence). There are 15 residues in the CDR3. Trimming pared 0 bases from V and 8 bases from J, leaving 16 bases between.

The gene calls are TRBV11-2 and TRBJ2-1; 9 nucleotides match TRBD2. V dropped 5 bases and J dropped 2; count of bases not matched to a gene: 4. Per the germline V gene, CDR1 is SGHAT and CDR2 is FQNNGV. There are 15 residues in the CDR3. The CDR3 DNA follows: TGTGCCAGCAGCCCTAGCGGGAACCCCTACAATGAGCAGTTCTTC. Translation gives CASSPSGNPYNEQFF. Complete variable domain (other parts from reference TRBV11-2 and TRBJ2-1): EAGVAQSPRYKIIEKRQSVAFWCNPISGHATLYWYQQILGQGPKLLIQFQNNGVVDDSQLPKDRFSAERLKGVDSTLKIQPAKLEDSAVYLCASSPSGNPYNEQFFGPGTRLTVL.

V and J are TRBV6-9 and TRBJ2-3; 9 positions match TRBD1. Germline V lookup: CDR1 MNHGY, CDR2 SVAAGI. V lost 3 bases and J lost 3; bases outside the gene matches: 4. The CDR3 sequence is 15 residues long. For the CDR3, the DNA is TGTGCCAGCAGTTACGGACAGGGGTGGACAGATACGCAGTATTTT. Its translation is CASSYGQGWTDTQYF.

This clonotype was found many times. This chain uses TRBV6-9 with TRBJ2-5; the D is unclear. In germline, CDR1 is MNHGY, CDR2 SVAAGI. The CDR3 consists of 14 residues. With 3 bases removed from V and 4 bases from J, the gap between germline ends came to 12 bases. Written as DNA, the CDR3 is TGTGCCAGCAGTTACTCGAACAGATTAGAGACCCAGTACTTC. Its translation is CASSYSNRLETQYF.

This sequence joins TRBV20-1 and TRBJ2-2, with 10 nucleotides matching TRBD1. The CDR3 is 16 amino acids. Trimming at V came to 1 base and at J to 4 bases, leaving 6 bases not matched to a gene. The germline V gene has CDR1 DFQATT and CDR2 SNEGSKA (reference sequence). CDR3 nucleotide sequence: TGCAGTGCTAGAGGACCGGGACAGGGGCTCACCGGGGAGCTGTTTTTT. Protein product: CSARGPGQGLTGELFF.

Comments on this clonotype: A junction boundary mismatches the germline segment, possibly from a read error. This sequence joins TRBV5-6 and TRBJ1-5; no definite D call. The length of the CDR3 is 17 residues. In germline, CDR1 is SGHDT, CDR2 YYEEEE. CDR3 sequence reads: CVSSFFGGLTGNQPQHF. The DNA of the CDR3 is TGTGTCAGCAGCTTCTTCGGCGGGCTCACGGGCAATCAGCCCCAGCATTTT.

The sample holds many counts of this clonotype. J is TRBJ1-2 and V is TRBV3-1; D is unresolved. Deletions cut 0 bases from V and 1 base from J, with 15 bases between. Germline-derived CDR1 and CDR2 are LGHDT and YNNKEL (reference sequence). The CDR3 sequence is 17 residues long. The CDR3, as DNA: TGTGCCAGCAGCCAAGATCTCGGACCTGGGCTTAACTATGGCTACACCTTC. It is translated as CASSQDLGPGLNYGYTF.

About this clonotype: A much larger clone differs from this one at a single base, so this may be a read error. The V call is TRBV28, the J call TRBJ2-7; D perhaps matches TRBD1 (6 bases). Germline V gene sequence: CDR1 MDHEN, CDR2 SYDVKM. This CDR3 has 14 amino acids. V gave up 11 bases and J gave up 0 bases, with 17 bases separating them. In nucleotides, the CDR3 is TGTGCCTACAGTTCAGGGGCTAGCTCCTACGAGCAGTACTTC. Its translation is CAYSSGASSYEQYF.

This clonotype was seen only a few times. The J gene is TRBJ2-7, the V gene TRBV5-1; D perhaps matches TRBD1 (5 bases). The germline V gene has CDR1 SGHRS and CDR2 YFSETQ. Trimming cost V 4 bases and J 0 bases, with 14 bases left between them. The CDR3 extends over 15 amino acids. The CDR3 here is CASSLQDSSSYEQYF. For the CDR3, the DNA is TGCGCCAGCAGCCTACAGGATTCCAGCTCCTACGAGCAGTACTTC. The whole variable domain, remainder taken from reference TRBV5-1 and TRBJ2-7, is KAGVTQTPRYLIKTRGQQVTLSCSPISGHRSVSWYQQTPGQGLQFLFEYFSETQRNKGNFPGRFSGRQFSNSRSEMNVSTLELGDSALYLCASSLQDSSSYEQYFGPGTRLTVT.

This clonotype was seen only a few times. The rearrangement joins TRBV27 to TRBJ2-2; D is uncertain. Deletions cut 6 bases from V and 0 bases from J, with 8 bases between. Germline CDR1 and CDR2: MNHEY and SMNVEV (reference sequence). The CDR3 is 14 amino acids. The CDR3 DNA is TGTGCCAGCAGAGGGTATCCGAACACCGGGGAGCTGTTTTTT. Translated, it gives CASRGYPNTGELFF.

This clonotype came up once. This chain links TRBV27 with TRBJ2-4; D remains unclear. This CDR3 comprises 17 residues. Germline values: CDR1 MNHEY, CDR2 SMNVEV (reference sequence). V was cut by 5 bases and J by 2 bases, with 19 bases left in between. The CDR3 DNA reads TGTGCCAGCAGTCCTGGGAATTGGGCAGCCACCAAAAACATTCAGTACTTC. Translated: CASSPGNWAATKNIQYF.

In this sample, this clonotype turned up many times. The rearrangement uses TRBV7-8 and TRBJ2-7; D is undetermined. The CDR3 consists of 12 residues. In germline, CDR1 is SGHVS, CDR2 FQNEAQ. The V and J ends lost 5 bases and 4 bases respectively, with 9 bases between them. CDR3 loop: CASSRTDYEQYF. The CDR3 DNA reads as TGTGCCAGCAGCCGTACAGATTACGAGCAGTACTTC.

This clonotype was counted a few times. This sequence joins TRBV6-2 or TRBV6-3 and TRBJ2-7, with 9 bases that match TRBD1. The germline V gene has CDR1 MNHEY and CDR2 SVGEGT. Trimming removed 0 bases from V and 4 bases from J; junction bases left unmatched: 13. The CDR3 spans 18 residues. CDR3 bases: TGTGCCAGCAGTTACTCTAACTCTGGACAGGGGATTTCGTACGAGCAGTACTTC. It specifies CASSYSNSGQGISYEQYF.